This T cell receptor (beta chain) appears in the sequencing data of a study of T cell repertoires in cytomegalovirus infection. Across the whole study: CMV infection plus the matching HLA type was flagged by public TCR beta signatures.

Each CDR3 protein gets one entry after TCRdb re-called the reads with MiXCR. The data show 680,000 or so distinct CDR3 sequences, 35% to 45% seen once. Study-wide results and limits: There were carriers of CMV plus the relevant HLA, and cumulative public TCR beta family frequency identified them. The ex vivo response was dominated by HLA-C-restricted CMV-specific TCR beta clonotypes.

For this clonotype: Its antigen remains unknown.

The CDR3 covers 15 residues. V lost 1 base and J 9 bases, leaving 18 bases between the germline ends. Germline CDR1 reads MDHEN; CDR2 reads SYDVKM. This sequence joins TRBV28 and TRBJ2-5, with no clear D. The clonotype was recovered from a human donor in good health (CMV status not recorded). Some clones in this sample may be carry-over from other donors' samples. The sequenced sample was PBMCs. Here the CDR3 DNA reads TGTGCCAGCAGTTTATTCCGGACGCGGCCCTCGGCCCAGTACTTC. Translated: CASSLFRTRPSAQYF.